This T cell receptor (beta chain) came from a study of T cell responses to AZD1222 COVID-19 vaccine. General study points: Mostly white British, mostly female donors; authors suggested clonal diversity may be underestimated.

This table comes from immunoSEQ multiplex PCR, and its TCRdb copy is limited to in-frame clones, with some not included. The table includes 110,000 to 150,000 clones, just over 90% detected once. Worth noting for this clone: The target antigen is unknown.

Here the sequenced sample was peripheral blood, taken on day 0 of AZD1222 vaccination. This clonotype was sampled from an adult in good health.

CDR3 nucleotide sequence: TGTGCCAGCTCACCACCCGCCAACTCTGGAAACACCATATATTTT. Protein product: CASSPPANSGNTIYF. The gene calls are TRBV18 and TRBJ1-3, with D unclear. In germline, CDR1 is KGHSH, CDR2 LQKENI. This CDR3 region has 15 residues. V gave up 0 bases and J gave up 0 bases, with 6 bases separating them.